The 5 T cell receptor beta chains given below trace back to one sample, sequenced in a study of shared clonotypes between healthy human individuals (TCRdb year 2020). The library came from the immunoSEQ multiplex PCR assay. This immuneACCESS table, as held by TCRdb, lists in-frame sequences with V and J called but not all clones. Of the missing ones, under half trace to an unresolved V gene in checked studies; the others have no known cause. This sample holds under 1 million clones; 85% to 95% were observed only once. The ten biggest clones cover around 24% of the sample. CD8 naive samples were CD45RO-negative cells positively selected for CCR7, giving a CD45RA+CCR7+ population that excluded TemRA cells. Material: naive CD8+ T cells sorted from blood. Per the publication, the cell subset or site label means: CD45RA+CCR7+. Receptors were obtained from a man aged 25-40 years in good health.

Written as DNA, the CDR3 is TGCGCCAGCAGTCAATTTGGCAGGGAGTGGACTGAAGCTTTCTTT. It encodes CASSQFGREWTEAFF. The chain is built from TRBV23-1 and TRBJ1-1, with a possible D match to TRBD1 (5 bases). TRBV23-1 falls under the ORF class, with uncertain function. There are 15 residues in the CDR3. Trimming stripped 1 base from V and 5 bases from J, with 14 bases between.

To note about this clone: Other DNA sequences within the sample encode an identical CDR3. This sequence joins TRBV5-5 and TRBJ2-7, with 11 bases lining up with TRBD2. Losses at the gene ends were 2 bases for V and 3 bases for J; bases not matched to a gene: 1. Germline loops: CDR1 SGHKS, CDR2 YYEKEE (reference sequence). The CDR3 sequence is 14 residues long. The CDR3 nucleotides read TGTGCCAGCAGCTTTACTAGCGGGAGCTACGAGCAGTACTTC. This translates into CASSFTSGSYEQYF.

The V gene is TRBV4-1, the J gene TRBJ2-3; D is undetermined. Germline values: CDR1 MGHRA, CDR2 YSYEKL. Trimming pared 1 base from V and 0 bases from J, leaving 8 bases between. This CDR3 is built from 15 residues. The CDR3 region is CASSQVHPSTDTQYF. The CDR3 DNA follows: TGCGCCAGCAGCCAAGTACACCCCAGCACAGATACGCAGTATTTT.

The J gene is TRBJ2-2, the V gene TRBV6-4; TRBD2 matches 10 bases. V dropped 0 bases and J dropped 5; count of bases not matched to a gene: 9. Germline values: CDR1 MRHNA, CDR2 SNTAGT. This CDR3 has 18 residues. The CDR3 is CASSDSMASGRHTGELFF. CDR3 coding DNA: TGTGCCAGCAGTGACTCGATGGCTAGCGGGAGACATACCGGGGAGCTGTTTTTT.

This clone was seen a few times. In the same sample, other DNA sequences code for this CDR3. For the CDR3, the DNA is TGTGCCAGCAGTTCCGGGACAGGCTCCTACGAGCAGTACTTC. Translating it yields CASSSGTGSYEQYF. The V and J genes are TRBV6-5 and TRBJ2-7; the match to TRBD1 covers 8 bases. Germline V CDR1 and CDR2: MNHEY, SVGAGI. The length of the CDR3 is 14 residues. V lost 4 bases and J lost 0; bases outside the gene matches: 2.